A single sample gave rise to the 3 T cell receptor beta chains below, sequenced in a study of identical twins' blood T cells. TCRdb re-called the 5' RACE reads through MiXCR, storing one row per CDR3 protein. The sample has 350,000 to 450,000 distinct CDR3 sequences; approximately 30% are singletons. What was sequenced was PBMCs. The receptors stem from a woman aged 18-49 years in good health.

This clonotype was recorded a few times. This chain uses TRBV20-1 with TRBJ1-6; D remains ambiguous. Between the trimmed V and J ends, which lost 3 bases and 7 bases, there was a span of 10 bases. This CDR3 is built from 13 residues. Germline CDR1 and CDR2: DFQATT and SNEGSKA (reference sequence). The CDR3 loop reads CSASIGRNSPLHF. The DNA for the CDR3 is TGCAGTGCTAGCATTGGGAGGAATTCACCCCTCCACTTT.

The chain joins TRBV29-1 to TRBJ2-7; D is possibly TRBD1 (6 bases). The CDR3 extends over 13 amino acids. V was cut by 2 bases and J by 2 bases, with 10 bases left in between. CDR1 and CDR2 from the germline V gene are SQVTM and ANQGSEA. CDR3 loop: CSVEIRGPYEQYF. The CDR3 region has the DNA TGCAGCGTTGAAATCAGGGGCCCCTACGAGCAGTACTTC.

The sample holds a few counts of this clonotype. The rearrangement joins TRBV20-1 to TRBJ1-4; tentative D call: TRBD1 (5 bases). The CDR3 contains 11 residues. V lost 8 bases, J lost 10 bases, and 14 bases lay in between. CDR1 and CDR2 (germline): DFQATT, SNEGSKA (reference sequence). The CDR3 loop is CSQPLQGKLFF. Written as DNA, the CDR3 is TGCAGTCAGCCCCTTCAGGGAAAACTGTTTTTT.